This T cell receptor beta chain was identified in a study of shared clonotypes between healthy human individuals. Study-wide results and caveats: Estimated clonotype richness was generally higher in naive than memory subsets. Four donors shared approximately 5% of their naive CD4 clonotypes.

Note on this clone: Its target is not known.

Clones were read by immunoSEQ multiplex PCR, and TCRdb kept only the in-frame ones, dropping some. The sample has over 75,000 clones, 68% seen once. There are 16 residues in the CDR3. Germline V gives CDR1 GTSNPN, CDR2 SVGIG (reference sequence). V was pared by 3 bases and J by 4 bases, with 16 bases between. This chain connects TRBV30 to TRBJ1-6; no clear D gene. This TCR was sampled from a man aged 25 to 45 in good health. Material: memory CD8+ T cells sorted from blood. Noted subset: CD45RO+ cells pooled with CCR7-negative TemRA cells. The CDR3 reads CAWRESTAFYNSPLHF. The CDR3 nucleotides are TGTGCCTGGAGGGAGAGTACAGCTTTTTATAATTCACCCCTCCACTTT.